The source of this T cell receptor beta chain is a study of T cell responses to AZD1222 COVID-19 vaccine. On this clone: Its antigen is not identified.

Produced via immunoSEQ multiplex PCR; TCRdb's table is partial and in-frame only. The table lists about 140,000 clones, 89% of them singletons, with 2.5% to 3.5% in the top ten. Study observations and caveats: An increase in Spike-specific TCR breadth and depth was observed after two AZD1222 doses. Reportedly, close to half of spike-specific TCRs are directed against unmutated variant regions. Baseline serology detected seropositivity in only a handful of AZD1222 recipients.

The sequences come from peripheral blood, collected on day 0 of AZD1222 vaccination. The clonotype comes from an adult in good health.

CDR3 amino acids: CASSEDRKSTDTQYF. The DNA of the CDR3 is TGTGCCAGCAGTGAAGACAGGAAAAGCACAGATACGCAGTATTTT. The rearrangement links TRBV2 to TRBJ2-3; a possible D gene is TRBD1 (5 bases). V dropped 1 base and J dropped 0 bases, with 8 bases sitting between them. The germline gives CDR1 SNHLY, CDR2 FYNNEI. This CDR3 contains 15 residues.